This T cell receptor (delta chain) was obtained from a study of gamma-delta T cells after stem cell transplantation. Ten or more counts support this clone. This likely stems from a read error, as it lies one base from a far larger clone. The sample contains more than one DNA sequence encoding this CDR3. TCRdb ran CATT on the RT-PCR reads. The sample carries some 2,900 delta-chain clones, around 2% recorded once. Looked up from germline, CDR1 is GEAIGNYY and CDR2 is EKD. This CDR3 region has 15 residues. The gene calls are TRDV2 and TRDJ1; no clear D. The source of this sequence is a human donor. It is not recorded whose cells these are; they may come from a transplant donor. Source material: gamma-delta T cells. CDR3 bases: TGCGCCTGTGACACCCTATCCGGTTACACCGATAAACTCATCTTT. Protein sequence: CACDTLSGYTDKLIF.